This TCR beta chain was recovered during a study of T cells expressing NK-cell markers. As for the study in general: Sorted CD3+CD56+NKG2C+, CD3+CD56+NKG2C- and CD3+CD56-NKG2C+ T-cell subsets were beta-chain profiled.

Comment on this clonotype: The target antigen is unknown.

CDR3 length: 11 amino acids. Looked up from germline, CDR1 is MNHEY and CDR2 is SVGAGI. General observations from the study: No clear determination of HCMV specificity was made for expanded NKG2C+ T cell clones.

Beta-chain TCR cDNA was generated via 5'RACE template switching with UMIs. TCRdb re-called the 5' RACE reads and gives one entry per CDR3 protein, without DNA. In total, the table holds 140,000 or so distinct CDR3 sequences. The receptor was derived from a man aged 18 to 29 in good health. Sequencing was performed on blood T cells: a sorted CD56 or NKG2C T cell subset, CD4+ or CD8+ T cells, or bulk PBMC T cells (not recorded which). V is TRBV6-5 and J is TRBJ2-7; TCRdb lists TRBD1, though no DNA is available to test this call. CDR3 amino acids: CASSSGDRSNF.